The 14 T cell receptor beta chains below come from one sample, sequenced in a study of OX40 agonist ivuxolimab in advanced cancers. TCRdb keeps only in-frame clones here, not all; method: immunoSEQ multiplex PCR. Found here are some 45,000 clones, approximately 89% of them singletons; the top ten hold around an eighth. Specimen: CD4+ or CD8+ T cells sorted from blood, collected in a trial of the OX40 agonist ivuxolimab. All receptors come from an adult with an advanced solid tumor such as melanoma, head and neck, liver or kidney cancer.

J is TRBJ2-4 and V is TRBV27; 11 bases fit TRBD1. CDR1 is MNHEY, CDR2 SMNVEV, per germline (reference sequence). J gave up 7 bases and V 9 bases, and 5 bases lay outside the gene matches. The CDR3 runs 13 residues. This CDR3 reads CASSRDRGNIQYF. The DNA for the CDR3 is TGTGCCAGTTCCCGGGACAGGGGGAACATTCAGTACTTC.

This rearrangement joins TRBV11-2 to TRBJ2-3, with a possible D match to TRBD1 (5 bases). V was trimmed by 3 bases and J by 0 bases, leaving 10 bases between them. The germline CDR1 and CDR2 sequences are SGHAT and FQNNGV. The CDR3 runs 15 residues. The CDR3 region is CASSFTPGSTDTQYF. In DNA form, the CDR3 reads TGTGCCAGCAGCTTCACCCCAGGGAGCACAGATACGCAGTATTTT.

The chain couples TRBV27 to TRBJ1-5; 7 bases align to TRBD1. Germline loops: CDR1 MNHEY, CDR2 SMNVEV (reference sequence). The junction had 7 bases not matched to a gene; V was cut back by 5 bases and J by 6 bases. This CDR3 is 14 amino acids long. The chain's CDR3 is CASSLTGVTQPQHF. The CDR3 DNA is TGTGCCAGCAGTCTCACAGGGGTGACTCAGCCCCAGCATTTT.

The chain joins TRBV2 to TRBJ2-2; TRBD2 is a possible D gene (6 bases). V lost 8 bases and J lost 3, with 13 bases in between. The CDR3 loop spans 14 amino acids. Germline V gene data show CDR1 as SNHLY and CDR2 as FYNNEI. The DNA for the CDR3 is TGTGCCAGCTGGTGGGGGGACTACACCGGGGAGCTGTTTTTT. This translates into CASWWGDYTGELFF.

The chain uses TRBV5-6 and TRBJ1-5, with 10 bases that match TRBD1. The V gene end was trimmed by 4 bases and the J gene end by 4 bases; junction bases not matched to a gene: 8. The CDR3 has 16 residues. CDR1 and CDR2 (germline): SGHDT, YYEEEE. The chain's CDR3 is CASSPTRDRGNQPQHF. The CDR3 bases are TGTGCCAGCAGCCCTACCCGGGACAGGGGTAATCAGCCCCAGCATTTT.

The rearrangement joins TRBV6-6 to TRBJ2-7, with D possibly being TRBD1 (6 bases). The CDR3 extends over 15 amino acids. Germline loops: CDR1 MNHNY, CDR2 SVGAGI (reference sequence). V was clipped by 2 bases and J by 1 base, with 12 bases between them. CDR3 DNA sequence: TGTGCCAGCAGTTACGTCCAGGGGCCTTCCTACGAGCAGTACTTC. Translated: CASSYVQGPSYEQYF.

The CDR3 here is CASSPSGEKLFF. The DNA for the CDR3 is TGTGCCAGCAGTCCCTCCGGTGAAAAACTGTTTTTT. This sequence joins TRBV6-1 and TRBJ1-4, with D unclear. There are 12 residues in the CDR3. CDR1 is MNHNS and CDR2 is SASEGT in the germline V gene. Trimming removed 5 bases from V and 7 bases from J, with 8 bases in between.

CDR3 in amino acids: CTSSQVPQGREGNQPQHF. Here the CDR3 DNA reads TGCACCAGCAGCCAAGTCCCACAAGGCAGGGAAGGCAATCAGCCCCAGCATTTT. The V and J genes are TRBV1 and TRBJ1-5; TRBD1, the table's D call, lacks a check against the DNA. TRBV1 is flagged as a pseudogene. The CDR3 sequence is 18 residues long.

The chain uses TRBV5-6 and TRBJ2-3; 10 positions match TRBD2. The CDR3 spans 16 residues. The germline CDR1 and CDR2 sequences are SGHDT and YYEEEE. The ends lost 4 bases at V and 1 base at J; junction bases unmatched: 6. The CDR3 DNA reads as TGTGCCAGCAGCACCGACGGGACTAGCGGCACAGATACGCAGTATTTT. Protein sequence: CASSTDGTSGTDTQYF.

The rearrangement uses TRBV4-1 and TRBJ2-3; D might be TRBD2 (5 bases). The germline gives CDR1 MGHRA, CDR2 YSYEKL. CDR3 size: 13 residues. V dropped 2 bases and J dropped 6 bases, with 9 bases sitting between them. DNA for the CDR3: TGCGCCAGCAGCCAAACGGAGGCCGATACGCAGTATTTT. It encodes CASSQTEADTQYF.

The V and J genes are TRBV9 and TRBJ2-7; 12 bases align to TRBD2. V shed 4 bases, J shed 4 bases, and the junction held 3 bases outside the gene matches. The germline V gene has CDR1 SGDLS and CDR2 YYNGEE. This CDR3 comprises 14 residues. CDR3: CASSTGTSGYEQYF. The DNA for the CDR3 is TGTGCCAGCAGCACCGGGACTAGCGGGTACGAGCAGTACTTC.

The chain joins TRBV6-4 to TRBJ1-2; TRBD1 might be the D (5 bases). The CDR3 spans 13 residues. In germline, CDR1 is MRHNA, CDR2 SNTAGT. V lost 3 bases and J lost 10, with 15 bases in between. The CDR3 bases are TGTGCCAGCAGTGAGAGTCAGGGCACCCTCTACACCTTC. It yields the protein CASSESQGTLYTF.

The genes are TRBV6-6 and TRBJ2-7; D not certain. Germline CDR1 MNHNY, CDR2 SVGAGI (reference sequence). V lost 8 bases and J 5 bases, leaving 4 bases between the germline ends. This CDR3 has 9 amino acids. CDR3 bases: TGTGCCAGCGGAAACGAGCAGTACTTC. The encoded protein is CASGNEQYF.

J is TRBJ2-7 and V is TRBV5-1; the match to TRBD2 covers 7 bases. V was clipped by 2 bases and J by 0 bases; unmatched bases: 5. The CDR3 spans 15 residues. Germline V gives CDR1 SGHRS, CDR2 YFSETQ. CDR3 protein: CASSFKSGNSYEQYF. In nucleotides, the CDR3 is TGCGCCAGCAGCTTTAAGAGCGGGAACTCCTACGAGCAGTACTTC.